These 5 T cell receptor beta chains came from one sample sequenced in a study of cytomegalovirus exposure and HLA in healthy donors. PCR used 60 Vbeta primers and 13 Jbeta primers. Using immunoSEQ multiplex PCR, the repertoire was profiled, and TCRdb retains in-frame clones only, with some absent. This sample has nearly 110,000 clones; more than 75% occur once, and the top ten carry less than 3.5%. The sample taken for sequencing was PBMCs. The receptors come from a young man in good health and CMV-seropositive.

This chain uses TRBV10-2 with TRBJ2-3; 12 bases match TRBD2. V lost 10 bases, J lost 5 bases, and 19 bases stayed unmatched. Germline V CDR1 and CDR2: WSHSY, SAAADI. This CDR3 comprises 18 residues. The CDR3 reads CATNYPRLAGAHQDTQYF. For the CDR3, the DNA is TGCGCCACCAATTACCCTAGACTAGCGGGGGCGCACCAAGATACGCAGTATTTT.

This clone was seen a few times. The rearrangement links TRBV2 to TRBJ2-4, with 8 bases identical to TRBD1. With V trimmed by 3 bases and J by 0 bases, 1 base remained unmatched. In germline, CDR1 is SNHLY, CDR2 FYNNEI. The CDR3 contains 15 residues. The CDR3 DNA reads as TGTGCCAGCAGTGACAGGGGGCCAGCCAAAAACATTCAGTACTTC. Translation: CASSDRGPAKNIQYF.

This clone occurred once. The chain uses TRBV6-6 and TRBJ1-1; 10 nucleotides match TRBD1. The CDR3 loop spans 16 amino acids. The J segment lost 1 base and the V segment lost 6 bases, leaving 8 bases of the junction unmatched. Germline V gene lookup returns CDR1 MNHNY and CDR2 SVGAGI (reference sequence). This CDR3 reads CASSAGTGVTNTEAFF. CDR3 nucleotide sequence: TGTGCCAGCAGCGCCGGGACAGGGGTTACGAACACTGAAGCTTTCTTT.

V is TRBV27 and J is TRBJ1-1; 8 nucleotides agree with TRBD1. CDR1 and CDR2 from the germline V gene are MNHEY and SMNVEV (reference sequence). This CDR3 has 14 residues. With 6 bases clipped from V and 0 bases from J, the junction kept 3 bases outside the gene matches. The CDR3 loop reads CASRETGVNTEAFF. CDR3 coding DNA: TGTGCCAGCAGGGAGACAGGGGTGAACACTGAAGCTTTCTTT.

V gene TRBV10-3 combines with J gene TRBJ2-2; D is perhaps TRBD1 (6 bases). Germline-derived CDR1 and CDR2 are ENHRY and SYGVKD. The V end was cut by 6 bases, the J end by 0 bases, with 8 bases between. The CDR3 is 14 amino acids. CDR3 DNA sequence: TGTGCCATCAGCGGACAGACGAACACCGGGGAGCTGTTTTTT. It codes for CAISGQTNTGELFF.